The clone carrying this T cell receptor (beta chain) was seen only once. What it recognizes is unknown. J lost 2 bases, V lost 3 bases, and 5 bases had no gene match. CDR1 SGDLS and CDR2 YYNGEE come from the germline V gene. The CDR3 has 15 amino acids. This specimen belongs to a study of cytomegalovirus exposure and HLA in healthy donors. Whole-study findings and limits: Follow-up analysis later connected one missense variant in DCLRE1C with trimming of TCR beta V- and J-genes. Certain indistinguishable V segments, among them TRBV6-2 and TRBV6-3, were excluded.

PCR involved 60 Vbeta and 13 Jbeta primers. TCRdb's copy holds only in-frame clones and misses some; the assay was immunoSEQ multiplex PCR. The data hold about 160,000 clones, with roughly four fifths observed a single time. Donors sampled were nominally healthy, though unrecorded immune exposures were likely. This chain joins TRBV9 and TRBJ1-5; 7 nucleotides align to TRBD1. Material for sequencing was PBMCs. This TCR derives from a woman younger than 30 in good health and CMV-seronegative. CDR3 residues: CASSATGVGNQPQHF. In nucleotides, the CDR3 is TGTGCCAGCAGCGCAACAGGGGTAGGCAATCAGCCCCAGCATTTT.